This TCR beta chain was sequenced for a study of control samples from healthy donors and cancer patients. Assay: immunoSEQ multiplex PCR; the TCRdb copy retains only in-frame clones and omits some. This sample carries about 140,000 clones, 88% of them seen once, and the ten largest clones take roughly 10%. A few counts support this clone. The CDR3 sequence is 15 residues long. Germline CDR1 SGHNT, CDR2 YYREEE (reference sequence). The V end lost 3 bases, the J end lost 2 bases, and 11 bases lay between the germline ends. The source is a woman in her twenties or thirties in good health. The specimen sequenced was blood. The rearrangement links TRBV5-4 to TRBJ2-2; D is possibly TRBD2 (6 bases). This CDR3 is CASSSGVDNTGELFF. The DNA of the CDR3 is TGTGCCAGCAGCTCGGGGGTGGATAACACCGGGGAGCTGTTTTTT.